These 9 T cell receptor beta chains share one sample of origin, sequenced in a study of control samples from healthy donors and cancer patients (TCRdb year 2020). Receptor amplification or capture employed the immunoSEQ multiplex PCR assay. TCRdb provides this immuneACCESS table in a form limited to in-frame rearrangements. Some clones are lacking; in checked studies, under half of them reflect an unresolved V gene, and why the rest are absent is not known. Present in this sample are 400,000 to 450,000 clones, roughly 90% of which were seen just once. Around 6.8% of the sample lies in the top ten. The material sequenced was PBMCs. These receptors all stem from a man in his forties with head and neck cancer.

The chain carries TRBV28 and TRBJ1-3; 9 bases are a match to TRBD1. The trim removed 5 bases at V and 2 bases at J, leaving 4 bases unmatched. CDR1 and CDR2 from the germline V gene are MDHEN and SYDVKM. This CDR3 spans 15 amino acids. The CDR3 region has the DNA TGTGCCAGCAGTCGGGACAGGGTACCTGGAAACACCATATATTTT. Encoded protein: CASSRDRVPGNTIYF.

V is TRBV7-2 and J is TRBJ2-3, with 10 bases that match TRBD2. CDR1 SGHTA and CDR2 FQGNSA come from the germline V gene. With 3 bases clipped from V and 6 bases from J, the junction kept 6 bases outside the gene matches. The CDR3 contains 15 residues. The CDR3 protein is CASSLDSGGYDTQYF. CDR3 in DNA: TGTGCCAGCAGCTTGGATAGCGGGGGGTATGATACGCAGTATTTT.

V is TRBV7-8 and J is TRBJ2-7; D gene ambiguous. The CDR3 length is 14 residues. Trimming cost V 5 bases and J 8 bases, with 19 bases left between them. Germline V gene data show CDR1 as SGHVS and CDR2 as FQNEAQ. The CDR3 reads CASSPEQSIRKQYF. The CDR3 region has the DNA TGTGCCAGCAGCCCCGAACAGTCTATTAGGAAGCAGTACTTC.

The chain recombines TRBV7-2 with TRBJ1-5; perhaps TRBD1 as D (5 bases). The CDR3 contains 14 residues. Trimming left V 7 bases short and J 7 bases short, with 17 bases between. Germline CDR1 is SGHTA and CDR2 is FQGNSA. As DNA, the CDR3 is TGTGCCAGCACCGGGTGGGGGGGGAACCAGCCCCAGCATTTT. Its protein product is CASTGWGGNQPQHF.

The rearrangement joins TRBV3-1 (or the pseudogene TRBV3-2) to TRBJ1-5, with D unclear. The CDR3 totals 15 residues. The germline gives CDR1 LGHDT, CDR2 YNNKEL (reference sequence). The V end was cut by 0 bases, the J end by 5 bases, with 11 bases between. The CDR3 DNA reads TGTGCCAGCAGCCAAGATAGAGCAGGCCATCAGCCCCAGCATTTT. This encodes CASSQDRAGHQPQHF.

The J gene is TRBJ2-7, the V gene TRBV7-2; D may be TRBD2 (6 bases). V lost 1 base to trimming and J lost 6 bases, with 13 bases between them. Germline values: CDR1 SGHTA, CDR2 FQGNSA. The CDR3 has 14 amino acids. The CDR3 spells CASSLDGSFREQYF. CDR3 coding DNA: TGTGCCAGCAGCTTAGACGGGAGCTTCCGCGAGCAGTACTTC.

The J gene is TRBJ2-3, the V gene TRBV3-1 (or the pseudogene TRBV3-2); 8 nucleotides align to TRBD2. CDR3 length: 16 amino acids. V trimming: 4 bases; J trimming: 2 bases; junction bases outside the gene matches: 8. Per the germline V gene, CDR1 is LGHDT and CDR2 is YNNKEL (reference sequence). The CDR3 reads CASSPRGSGNTDTQYF. The CDR3 region has the DNA TGTGCCAGCAGCCCTCGTGGTAGCGGGAACACAGATACGCAGTATTTT.

This clone came up a few times. The chain links TRBV27 to TRBJ1-5, with D perhaps TRBD1 (5 bases). Looked up from germline, CDR1 is MNHEY and CDR2 is SMNVEV (reference sequence). CDR3 size: 14 residues. Trimming took off 4 bases at V and 9 bases at J, with 16 bases between the two ends. CDR3 amino acids: CASSSRDDSGPQHF. CDR3 coding DNA: TGTGCCAGCAGTTCTAGGGACGATTCTGGGCCCCAGCATTTT.

This clone turned up a few times. J is TRBJ1-3 and V is TRBV5-6; D gene ambiguous. Germline loops: CDR1 SGHDT, CDR2 YYEEEE. This CDR3 region has 16 residues. Trimming took 4 bases from V and 0 from J, leaving 14 bases between them. CDR3 nucleotides: TGTGCCAGCAGCCCGCGACCGTGGAGCTCTGGAAACACCATATATTTT. Amino acids: CASSPRPWSSGNTIYF.